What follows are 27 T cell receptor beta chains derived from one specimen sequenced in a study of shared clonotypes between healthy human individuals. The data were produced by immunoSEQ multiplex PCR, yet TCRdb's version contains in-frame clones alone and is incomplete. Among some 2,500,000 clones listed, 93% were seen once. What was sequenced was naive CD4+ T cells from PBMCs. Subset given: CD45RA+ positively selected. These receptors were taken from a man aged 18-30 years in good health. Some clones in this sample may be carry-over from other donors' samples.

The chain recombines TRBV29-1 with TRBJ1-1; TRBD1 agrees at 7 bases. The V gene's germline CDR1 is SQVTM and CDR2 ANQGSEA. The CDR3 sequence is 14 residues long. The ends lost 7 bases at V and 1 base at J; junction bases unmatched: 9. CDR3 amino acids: CSAATGIGNTEAFF. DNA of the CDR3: TGCAGCGCCGCGACAGGGATTGGGAACACTGAAGCTTTCTTT.

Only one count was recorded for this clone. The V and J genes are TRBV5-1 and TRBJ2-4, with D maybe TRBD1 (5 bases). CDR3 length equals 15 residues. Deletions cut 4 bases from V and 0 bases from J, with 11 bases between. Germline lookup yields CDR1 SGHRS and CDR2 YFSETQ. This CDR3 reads CASSVGPVAKNIQYF. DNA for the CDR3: TGCGCCAGCAGCGTGGGGCCCGTAGCCAAAAACATTCAGTACTTC.

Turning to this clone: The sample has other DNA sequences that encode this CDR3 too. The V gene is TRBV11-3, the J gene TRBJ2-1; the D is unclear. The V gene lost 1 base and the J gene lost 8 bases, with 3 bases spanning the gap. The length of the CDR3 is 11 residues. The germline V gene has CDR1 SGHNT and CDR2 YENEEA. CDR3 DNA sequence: TGTGCCAGCAGCTTAGGATATGAGCAGTTCTTC. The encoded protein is CASSLGYEQFF.

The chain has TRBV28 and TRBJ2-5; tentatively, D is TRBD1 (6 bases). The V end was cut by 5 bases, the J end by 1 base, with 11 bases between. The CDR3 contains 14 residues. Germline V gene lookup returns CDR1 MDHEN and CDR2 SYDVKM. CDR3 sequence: CASSRGQSQETQYF. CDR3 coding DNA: TGTGCCAGCAGTCGAGGACAGTCCCAAGAGACCCAGTACTTC.

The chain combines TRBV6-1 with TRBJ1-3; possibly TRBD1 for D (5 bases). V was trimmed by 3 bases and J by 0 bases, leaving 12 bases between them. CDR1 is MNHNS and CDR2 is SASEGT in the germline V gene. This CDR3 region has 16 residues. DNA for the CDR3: TGTGCCAGCAGTGACCCCAGGGCCTCCTCTGGAAACACCATATATTTT. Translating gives CASSDPRASSGNTIYF.

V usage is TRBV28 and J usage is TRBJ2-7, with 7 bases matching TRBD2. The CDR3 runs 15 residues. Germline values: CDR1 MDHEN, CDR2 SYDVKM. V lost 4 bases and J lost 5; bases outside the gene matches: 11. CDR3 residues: CASSSAGFTAHEQYF. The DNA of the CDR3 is TGTGCCAGCAGTTCAGCGGGGTTTACGGCCCACGAGCAGTACTTC.

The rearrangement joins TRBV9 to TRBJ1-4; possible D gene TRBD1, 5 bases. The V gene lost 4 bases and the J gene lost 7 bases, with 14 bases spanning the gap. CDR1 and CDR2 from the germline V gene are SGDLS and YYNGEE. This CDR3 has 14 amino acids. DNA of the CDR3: TGTGCCAGCAGCCCTGCCGGGGGGACTGAAAAACTGTTTTTT. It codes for CASSPAGGTEKLFF.

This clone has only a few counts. CDR3: CASGFGTQPQHF. The CDR3 bases are TGTGCTAGTGGTTTCGGTACGCAGCCCCAGCATTTT. This chain joins TRBV12-5 and TRBJ1-5, with D unresolved. Germline CDR1 LGHNT, CDR2 FRNRAP. The CDR3 has 12 residues. Trimming cost V 3 bases and J 7 bases, with 7 bases left between them.

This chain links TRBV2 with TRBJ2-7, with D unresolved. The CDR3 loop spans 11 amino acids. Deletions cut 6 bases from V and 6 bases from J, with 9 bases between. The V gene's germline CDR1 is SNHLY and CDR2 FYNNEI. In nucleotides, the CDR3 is TGTGCCAGCAGCCTGTTCCTCGAGCAGTACTTC. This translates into CASSLFLEQYF. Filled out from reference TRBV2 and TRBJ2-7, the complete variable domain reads EPEVTQTPSHQVTQMGQEVILRCVPISNHLYFYWYRQILGQKVEFLVSFYNNEISEKSEIFDDQFSVERPDGSNFTLKIRSTKLEDSAMYFCASSLFLEQYFGPGTRLTVT.

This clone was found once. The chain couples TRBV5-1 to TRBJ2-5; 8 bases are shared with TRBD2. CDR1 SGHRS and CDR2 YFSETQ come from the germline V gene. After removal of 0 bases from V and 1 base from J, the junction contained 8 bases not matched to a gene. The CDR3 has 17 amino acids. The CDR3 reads CASSLGSGGASQETQYF. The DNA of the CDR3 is TGCGCCAGCAGCTTGGGGTCCGGGGGGGCCTCCCAAGAGACCCAGTACTTC.

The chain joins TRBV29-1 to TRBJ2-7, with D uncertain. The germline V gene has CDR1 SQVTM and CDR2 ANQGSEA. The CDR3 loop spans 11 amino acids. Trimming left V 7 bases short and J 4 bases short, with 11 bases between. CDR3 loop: CSAVVIYEQYF. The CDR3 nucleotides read TGCAGCGCGGTGGTTATATACGAGCAGTACTTC.

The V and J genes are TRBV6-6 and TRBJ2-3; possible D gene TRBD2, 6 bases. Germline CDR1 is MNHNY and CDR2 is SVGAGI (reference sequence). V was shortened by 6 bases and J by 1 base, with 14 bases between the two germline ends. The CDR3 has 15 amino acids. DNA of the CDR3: TGTGCCAGCAGCCTCCGAGTAGCGGGCACAGATACGCAGTATTTT. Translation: CASSLRVAGTDTQYF.

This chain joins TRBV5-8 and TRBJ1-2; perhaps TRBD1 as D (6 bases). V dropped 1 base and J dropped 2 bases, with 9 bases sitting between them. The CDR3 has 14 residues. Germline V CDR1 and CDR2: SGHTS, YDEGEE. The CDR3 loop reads CASSLTGLNYGYTF. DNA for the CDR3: TGTGCCAGCAGCTTGACAGGGCTGAACTATGGCTACACCTTC. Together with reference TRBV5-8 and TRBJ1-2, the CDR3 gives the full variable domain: EAGVTQSPTHLIKTRGQQATLRCSPISGHTSVYWYQQALGLGLQFLLWYDEGEERNRGNFPPRFSGRQFPNYSSELNVNALELEDSALYLCASSLTGLNYGYTFGSGTRLTVV.

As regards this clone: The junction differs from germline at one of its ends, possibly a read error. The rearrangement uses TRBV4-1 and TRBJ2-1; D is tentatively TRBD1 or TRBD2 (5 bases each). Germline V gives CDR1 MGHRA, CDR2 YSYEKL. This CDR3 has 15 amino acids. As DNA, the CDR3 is TGCGCCAGCAGCCGCTTGGGGGTTTCCTCCAATGAGCAGTTCTTC. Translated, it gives CASSRLGVSSNEQFF.

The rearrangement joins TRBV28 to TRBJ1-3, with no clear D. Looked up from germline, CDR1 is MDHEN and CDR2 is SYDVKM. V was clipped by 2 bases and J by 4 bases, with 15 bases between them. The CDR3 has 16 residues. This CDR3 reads CASSLGRIKTGNTIYF. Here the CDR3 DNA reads TGTGCCAGCAGTTTAGGGCGGATAAAAACCGGAAACACCATATATTTT.

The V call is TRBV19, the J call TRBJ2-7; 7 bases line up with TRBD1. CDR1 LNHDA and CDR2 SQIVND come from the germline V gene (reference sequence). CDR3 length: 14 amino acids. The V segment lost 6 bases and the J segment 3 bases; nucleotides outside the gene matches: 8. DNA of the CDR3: TGTGCCAGTAGGCGCGTAGGGGGCCTCTACGAGCAGTACTTC. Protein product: CASRRVGGLYEQYF.

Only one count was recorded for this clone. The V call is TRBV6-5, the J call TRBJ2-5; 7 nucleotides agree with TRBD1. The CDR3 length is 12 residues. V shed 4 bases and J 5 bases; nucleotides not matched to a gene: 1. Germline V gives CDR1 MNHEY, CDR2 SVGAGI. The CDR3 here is CASSWDSETQYF. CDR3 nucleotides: TGTGCCAGCAGTTGGGACAGCGAGACCCAGTACTTC.

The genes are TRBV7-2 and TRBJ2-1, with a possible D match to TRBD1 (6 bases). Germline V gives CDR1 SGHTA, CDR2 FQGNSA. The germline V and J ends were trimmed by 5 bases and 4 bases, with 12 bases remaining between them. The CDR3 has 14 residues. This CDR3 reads CASSLRTDYNEQFF. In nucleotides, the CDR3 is TGTGCCAGCAGCCTAAGGACAGATTACAATGAGCAGTTCTTC.

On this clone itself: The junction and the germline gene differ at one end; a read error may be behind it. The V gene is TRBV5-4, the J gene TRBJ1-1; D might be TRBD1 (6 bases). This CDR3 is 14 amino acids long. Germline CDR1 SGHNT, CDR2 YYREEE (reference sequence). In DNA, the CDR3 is TGTGCCAGCAGTTTGGGACAAACGCTCTATGGCGCTTTCTTT. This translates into CASSLGQTLYGAFF.

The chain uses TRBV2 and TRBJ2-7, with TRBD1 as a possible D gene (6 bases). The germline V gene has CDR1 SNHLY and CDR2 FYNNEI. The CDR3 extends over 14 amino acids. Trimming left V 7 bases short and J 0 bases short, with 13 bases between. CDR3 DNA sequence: TGTGCCAGCATGGGGACACCCACCTCCTACGAGCAGTACTTC. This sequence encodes CASMGTPTSYEQYF. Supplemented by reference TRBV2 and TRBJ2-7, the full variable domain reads EPEVTQTPSHQVTQMGQEVILRCVPISNHLYFYWYRQILGQKVEFLVSFYNNEISEKSEIFDDQFSVERPDGSNFTLKIRSTKLEDSAMYFCASMGTPTSYEQYFGPGTRLTVT.

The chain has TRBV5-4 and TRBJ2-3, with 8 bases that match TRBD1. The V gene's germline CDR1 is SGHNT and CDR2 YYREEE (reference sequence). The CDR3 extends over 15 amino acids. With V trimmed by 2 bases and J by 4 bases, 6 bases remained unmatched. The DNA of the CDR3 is TGTGCCAGCAGCTTTCTTCAGGGGGCTGCAGATACGCAGTATTTT. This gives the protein CASSFLQGAADTQYF.

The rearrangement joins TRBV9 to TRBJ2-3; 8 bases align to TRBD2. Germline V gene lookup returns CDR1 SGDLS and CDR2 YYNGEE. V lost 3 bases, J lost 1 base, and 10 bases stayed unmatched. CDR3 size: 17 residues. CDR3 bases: TGTGCCAGCAGCGCCTCGGCGACTAGCGCCCGCACAGATACGCAGTATTTT. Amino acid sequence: CASSASATSARTDTQYF.

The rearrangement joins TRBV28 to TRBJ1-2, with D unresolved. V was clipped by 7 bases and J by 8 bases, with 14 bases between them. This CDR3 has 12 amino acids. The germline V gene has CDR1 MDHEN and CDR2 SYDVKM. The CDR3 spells CASTLRREGYTF. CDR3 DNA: TGTGCCAGCACCCTGAGAAGGGAAGGCTACACCTTC.

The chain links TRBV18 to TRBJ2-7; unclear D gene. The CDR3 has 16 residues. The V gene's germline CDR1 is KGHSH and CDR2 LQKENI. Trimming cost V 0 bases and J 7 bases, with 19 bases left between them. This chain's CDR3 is CASSPPGQRSLGEQYF. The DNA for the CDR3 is TGTGCCAGCTCACCACCTGGCCAGAGGAGCCTGGGGGAGCAGTACTTC. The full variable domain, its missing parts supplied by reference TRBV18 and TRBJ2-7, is NAGVMQNPRHLVRRRGQEARLRCSPMKGHSHVYWYRQLPEEGLKFMVYLQKENIIDESGMPKERFSAEFPKEGPSILRIQQVVRGDSAAYFCASSPPGQRSLGEQYFGPGTRLTVT.

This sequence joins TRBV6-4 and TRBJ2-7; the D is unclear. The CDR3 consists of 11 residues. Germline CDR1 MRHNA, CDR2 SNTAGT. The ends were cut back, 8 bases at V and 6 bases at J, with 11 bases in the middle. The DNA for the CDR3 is TGTGCCAGCGAAGCACGACCCGAGCAGTACTTC. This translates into CASEARPEQYF.

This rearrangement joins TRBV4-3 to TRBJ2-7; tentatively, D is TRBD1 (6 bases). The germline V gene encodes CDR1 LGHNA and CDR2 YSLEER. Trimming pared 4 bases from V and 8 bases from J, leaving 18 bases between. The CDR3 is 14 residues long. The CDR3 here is CASSRPGVGGKQYF. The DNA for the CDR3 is TGCGCCAGCAGCCGGCCAGGGGTTGGAGGCAAGCAGTACTTC.

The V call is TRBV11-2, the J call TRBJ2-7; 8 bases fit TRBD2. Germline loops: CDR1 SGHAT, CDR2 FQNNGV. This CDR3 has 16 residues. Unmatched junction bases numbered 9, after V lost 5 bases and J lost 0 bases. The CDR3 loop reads CASSPFWREDSYEQYF. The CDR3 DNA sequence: TGTGCCAGCAGCCCCTTTTGGCGGGAGGACTCCTACGAGCAGTACTTC.